The 18 T cell receptor beta chains below all came from one sample that was sequenced in a study of blood T cells in healthy people across ages. A second PCR, run for 7 to 11 cycles, used a sample-barcoded 5' primer plus a J-beta primer mix. TCRdb itself ran the 5' RACE reads through MiXCR, one entry per CDR3 protein. The sample consists of about 680,000 distinct CDR3 sequences, approximately 49% of them appearing once. Sequencing was carried out using blood. The source is a woman aged 60 to 75 in good health.

The chain uses TRBV20-1 and TRBJ1-5; tentative D call: TRBD1 (5 bases). CDR1 is DFQATT and CDR2 is SNEGSKA in the germline V gene (reference sequence). Deletions cut 3 bases from V and 7 bases from J, with 31 bases between. This CDR3 contains 19 residues. The CDR3 region is CSARRSPPEPLRDRQPQHF. The CDR3 DNA reads as TGCAGTGCTAGGAGATCACCCCCAGAGCCCCTCAGGGATCGCCAGCCCCAGCATTTT.

The chain is built from TRBV7-2 and TRBJ1-2; no clear D gene. The length of the CDR3 is 13 residues. V shed 5 bases and J shed 2 bases, with 9 bases lying between them. Germline V gene data show CDR1 as SGHTA and CDR2 as FQGNSA. The CDR3 loop reads CASSAGRNYGYTF. CDR3 in DNA: TGTGCCAGCAGCGCCGGCCGGAACTATGGCTACACCTTC.

The chain joins TRBV9 to TRBJ2-7; D not certain. CDR3 length: 11 amino acids. V was pared by 4 bases and J by 6 bases, with 8 bases between. Germline V gene sequence: CDR1 SGDLS, CDR2 YYNGEE. CDR3 bases: TGTGCCAGCAGCCAAGGTCTCGAGCAGTACTTC. Encoded protein: CASSQGLEQYF.

The chain joins TRBV6-2 or TRBV6-3 to TRBJ2-7; the match to TRBD2 covers 8 bases. Trimming removed 6 bases from V and 0 bases from J; junction bases left unmatched: 4. CDR3 length equals 14 residues. Germline CDR1 MNHEY, CDR2 SVGEGT. The CDR3 here is CASRLAGTSYEQYF. The CDR3 DNA is TGTGCCAGCAGGTTAGCGGGAACCTCCTACGAGCAGTACTTC.

This clonotype was counted a few times. Being one base from a much bigger clone, this may be a read error. V gene TRBV4-3 combines with J gene TRBJ2-1; 7 bases agree with TRBD2. Germline V lookup: CDR1 LGHNA, CDR2 YSLEER. The junction had 6 bases not matched to a gene; V was cut back by 8 bases and J by 5 bases. CDR3 length: 13 amino acids. The CDR3 sequence is CASSGAGNNEQFF. The CDR3, as DNA: TGCGCCAGCTCGGGAGCGGGAAACAATGAGCAGTTCTTC.

For the CDR3, the DNA is TGTGCCAGCACCGGGACTAGCGGGACCAATGAGCAGTACTTC. This translates into CASTGTSGTNEQYF. This sequence joins TRBV6-2 or TRBV6-3 and TRBJ2-7, with 13 bases that match TRBD2. V lost 7 bases to trimming and J lost 7 bases; unmatched junction nucleotides: 7. Germline V gives CDR1 MNHEY, CDR2 SVGEGT. The CDR3 spans 14 residues.

This clonotype has more than one count but fewer than ten. This chain joins TRBV4-3 and TRBJ1-2, with D perhaps TRBD1 (5 bases). V lost 0 bases to trimming and J lost 4 bases, with 18 bases between them. In germline, CDR1 is LGHNA, CDR2 YSLEER. CDR3 length equals 17 residues. This CDR3 reads CASSQDRGPTGGYGYTF. Written as DNA, the CDR3 is TGCGCCAGCAGCCAAGATCGGGGCCCGACGGGGGGCTATGGCTACACCTTC.

The rearrangement joins TRBV28 to TRBJ1-2; TRBD1 might be the D (6 bases). The CDR3 is 18 amino acids. Per germline, CDR1 MDHEN and CDR2 SYDVKM. Trimming cost V 1 base and J 4 bases, with 22 bases left between them. The CDR3 region has the DNA TGTGCCAGCAGTTTATCTAATTTCGGGGGGGCAGGGATCTATGGCTACACCTTC. Encoded protein: CASSLSNFGGAGIYGYTF.

The rearrangement joins TRBV14 to TRBJ2-1; D call uncertain. Trimming cost V 0 bases and J 10 bases, with 16 bases left between them. The CDR3 totals 15 residues. Germline V gene data show CDR1 as SGHDN and CDR2 as FVKESK. The CDR3 reads CASSQDSSGGREQFF. The CDR3 bases are TGTGCCAGCAGCCAAGATTCCTCCGGCGGACGGGAGCAGTTCTTC.

V usage is TRBV20-1 and J usage is TRBJ2-5; 8 bases map to TRBD1. V shed 4 bases, J shed 2 bases, and the junction held 3 bases outside the gene matches. Germline CDR1 and CDR2: DFQATT and SNEGSKA (reference sequence). The CDR3 consists of 13 residues. The DNA for the CDR3 is TGCAGTGCTAACTACAGGGGGCAAGAGACCCAGTACTTC. Amino acids: CSANYRGQETQYF.

The table lists this clonotype with a few counts. Here the CDR3 reads CSARARSGSDSYNEQFF. For the CDR3, the DNA is TGCAGTGCTAGAGCCCGTAGCGGATCCGACTCCTACAATGAGCAGTTCTTC. The V and J genes are TRBV20-1 and TRBJ2-1, with D perhaps matching TRBD2 (6 bases). CDR1 is DFQATT and CDR2 is SNEGSKA in the germline V gene (reference sequence). This CDR3 region has 17 residues. V was shortened by 1 base and J by 0 bases, with 16 bases between the two germline ends.

This clonotype was found a few times. The V gene is TRBV5-1, the J gene TRBJ2-1; the match to TRBD2 covers 13 bases. The germline CDR1 and CDR2 sequences are SGHRS and YFSETQ. This CDR3 is built from 17 residues. Trimming cost V 4 bases and J 8 bases; bases outside gene matches: 12. The CDR3 reads CASSTHKTSGRGYEQFF. CDR3 bases: TGCGCCAGCAGCACTCATAAAACTAGCGGGAGGGGCTATGAGCAGTTCTTC.

V gene TRBV6-5 combines with J gene TRBJ2-5, with TRBD2 matching over 7 bases. Judging by the DNA end, TRBJ2-7 fits better; the J call may be wrong. Germline CDR1 is MNHEY and CDR2 is SVGAGI. CDR3 size: 16 residues. This CDR3 is CASSYGGGVLSDEQYF. DNA of the CDR3: TGTGCCAGCAGTTACGGGGGAGGGGTCTTGTCGGACGAGCAGTACTTC.

This clonotype came up many times. The chain employs TRBV29-1 and TRBJ1-1; D perhaps matches TRBD1 (5 bases). The CDR3 runs 11 residues. Trimming took 7 bases from V and 6 from J, leaving 12 bases between them. From germline, CDR1 is SQVTM and CDR2 ANQGSEA. The CDR3 DNA follows: TGCAGCGCTGCGGGGGACGCTGAAGCTTTCTTT. This encodes CSAAGDAEAFF.

This clonotype was observed many times. The chain combines TRBV12-3 or TRBV12-4 with TRBJ2-7; 10 bases are shared with TRBD1. The ends lost 6 bases at V and 4 bases at J; junction bases unmatched: 6. This CDR3 spans 14 amino acids. This CDR3 reads CASSLTGGGYEQYF. In DNA form, the CDR3 reads TGTGCCAGCAGCCTGACAGGGGGCGGGTACGAGCAGTACTTC.

V usage is TRBV7-3 and J usage is TRBJ1-1; D remains unclear. In germline, CDR1 is SGHTA, CDR2 FQGTGA. Trimming stripped 6 bases from V and 1 base from J, with 15 bases between. The CDR3 runs 15 residues. CDR3 DNA: TGTGCCAGCAGTTTCATGGCCGCGGGGAACACTGAAGCTTTCTTT. Residues: CASSFMAAGNTEAFF.

The chain links TRBV12-3 or TRBV12-4 to TRBJ2-3; no clear D. V was clipped by 5 bases and J by 5 bases, with 14 bases between them. The CDR3 is 14 amino acids. CDR3 protein: CASSPTGRLDTQYF. The CDR3 DNA reads as TGTGCCAGCAGTCCGACCGGCCGCCTAGATACGCAGTATTTT.

The chain recombines TRBV20-1 with TRBJ2-3; D possibly uses TRBD1 or TRBD2 (5 bases each). Trimming took 7 bases from V and 11 from J, leaving 16 bases between them. Germline V gene data show CDR1 as DFQATT and CDR2 as SNEGSKA (reference sequence). The CDR3 is made up of 11 amino acids. This CDR3 is CSVGATVGQYF. Written as DNA, the CDR3 is TGCAGTGTCGGGGCCACAGTGGGGCAGTATTTT.